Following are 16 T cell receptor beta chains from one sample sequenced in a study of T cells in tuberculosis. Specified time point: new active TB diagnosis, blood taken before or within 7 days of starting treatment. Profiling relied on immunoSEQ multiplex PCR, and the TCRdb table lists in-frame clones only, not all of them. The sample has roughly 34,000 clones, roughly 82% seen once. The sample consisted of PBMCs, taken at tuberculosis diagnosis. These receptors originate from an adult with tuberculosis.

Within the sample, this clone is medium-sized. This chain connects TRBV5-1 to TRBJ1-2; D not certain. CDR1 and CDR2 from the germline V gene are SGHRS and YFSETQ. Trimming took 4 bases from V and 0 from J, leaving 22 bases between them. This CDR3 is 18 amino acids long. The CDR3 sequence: CASSPLGGPGSTNYGYTF. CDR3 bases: TGCGCCAGCAGCCCGCTTGGTGGACCGGGGTCGACTAACTATGGCTACACCTTC.

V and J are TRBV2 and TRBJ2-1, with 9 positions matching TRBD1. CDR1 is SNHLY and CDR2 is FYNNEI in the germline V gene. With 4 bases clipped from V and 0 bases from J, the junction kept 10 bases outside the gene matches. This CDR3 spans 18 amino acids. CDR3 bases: TGTGCCAGCAGTGTAACCGGGACAGGGATCAGCTCCTACAATGAGCAGTTCTTC. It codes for CASSVTGTGISSYNEQFF.

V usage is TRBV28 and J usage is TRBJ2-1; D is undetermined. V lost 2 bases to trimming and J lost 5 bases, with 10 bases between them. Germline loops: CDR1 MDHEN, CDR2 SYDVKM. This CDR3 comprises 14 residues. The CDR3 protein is CASSLGLRNNEQFF. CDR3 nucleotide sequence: TGTGCCAGCAGTTTAGGGCTTAGGAACAATGAGCAGTTCTTC.

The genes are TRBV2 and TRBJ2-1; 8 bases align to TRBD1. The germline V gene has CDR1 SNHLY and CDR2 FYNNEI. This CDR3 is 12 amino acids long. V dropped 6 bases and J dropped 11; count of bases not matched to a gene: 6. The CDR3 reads CASRLDRGQQFF. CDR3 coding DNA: TGTGCCAGCAGGCTAGACAGGGGACAGCAGTTCTTC.

Here the CDR3 DNA reads TGTGCCAGTAGGAGGACAGGGGGAGAGACCCAGTACTTC. It encodes CASRRTGGETQYF. The chain combines TRBV19 with TRBJ2-5; TRBD1 matches 10 bases. Germline lookup yields CDR1 LNHDA and CDR2 SQIVND (reference sequence). The J segment lost 4 bases and the V segment lost 6 bases, leaving 2 bases of the junction unmatched. There are 13 residues in the CDR3.

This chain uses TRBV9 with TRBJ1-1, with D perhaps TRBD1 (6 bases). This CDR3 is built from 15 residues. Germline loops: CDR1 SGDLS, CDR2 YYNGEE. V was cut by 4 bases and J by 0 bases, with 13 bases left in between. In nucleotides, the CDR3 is TGTGCCAGCAGCCCTACAGGGAGCCTGAACACTGAAGCTTTCTTT. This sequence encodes CASSPTGSLNTEAFF.

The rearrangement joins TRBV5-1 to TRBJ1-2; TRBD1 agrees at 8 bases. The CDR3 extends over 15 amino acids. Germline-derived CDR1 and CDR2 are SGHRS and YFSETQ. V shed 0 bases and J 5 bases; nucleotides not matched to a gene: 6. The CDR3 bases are TGCGCCAGCAGCTTGGGAGGGACAGGCAATTATGGCTACACCTTC. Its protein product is CASSLGGTGNYGYTF.

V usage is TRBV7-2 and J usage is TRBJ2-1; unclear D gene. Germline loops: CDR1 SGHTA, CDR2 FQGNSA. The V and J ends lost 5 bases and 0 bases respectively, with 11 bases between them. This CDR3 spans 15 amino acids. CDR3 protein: CASSPPPSSYNEQFF. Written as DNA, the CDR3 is TGTGCCAGCAGCCCTCCCCCTAGCTCCTACAATGAGCAGTTCTTC.

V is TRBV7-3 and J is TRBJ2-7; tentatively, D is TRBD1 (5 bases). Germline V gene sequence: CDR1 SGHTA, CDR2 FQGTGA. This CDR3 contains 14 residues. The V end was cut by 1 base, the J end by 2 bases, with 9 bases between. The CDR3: CASSLRGGAYEQYF. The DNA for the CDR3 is TGTGCCAGCAGCTTAAGGGGCGGTGCCTACGAGCAGTACTTC.

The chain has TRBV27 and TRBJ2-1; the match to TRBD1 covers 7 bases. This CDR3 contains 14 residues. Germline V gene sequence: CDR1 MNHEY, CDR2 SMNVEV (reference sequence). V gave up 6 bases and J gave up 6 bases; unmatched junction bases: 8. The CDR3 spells CASSLAGTANEQFF. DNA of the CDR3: TGTGCCAGCAGCCTTGCCGGGACAGCCAATGAGCAGTTCTTC.

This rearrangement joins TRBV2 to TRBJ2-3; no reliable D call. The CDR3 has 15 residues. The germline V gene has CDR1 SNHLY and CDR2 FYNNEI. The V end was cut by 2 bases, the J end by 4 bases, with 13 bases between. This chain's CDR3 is CASSETPGAPDTQYF. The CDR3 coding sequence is TGTGCCAGCAGTGAAACCCCTGGAGCCCCAGATACGCAGTATTTT.

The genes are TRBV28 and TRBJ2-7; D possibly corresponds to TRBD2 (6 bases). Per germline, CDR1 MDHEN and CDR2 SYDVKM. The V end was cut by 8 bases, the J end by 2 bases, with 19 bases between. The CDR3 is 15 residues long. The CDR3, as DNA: TGTGCCAGCTTATCATCCGGGGGTGGGACCTACGAGCAGTACTTC. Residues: CASLSSGGGTYEQYF.

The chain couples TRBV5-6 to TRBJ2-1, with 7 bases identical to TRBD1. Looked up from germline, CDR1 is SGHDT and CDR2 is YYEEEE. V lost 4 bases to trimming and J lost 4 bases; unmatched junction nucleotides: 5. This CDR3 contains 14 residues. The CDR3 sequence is CASSEGTAYNEQFF. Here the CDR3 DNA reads TGTGCCAGCAGCGAAGGGACAGCTTACAATGAGCAGTTCTTC.

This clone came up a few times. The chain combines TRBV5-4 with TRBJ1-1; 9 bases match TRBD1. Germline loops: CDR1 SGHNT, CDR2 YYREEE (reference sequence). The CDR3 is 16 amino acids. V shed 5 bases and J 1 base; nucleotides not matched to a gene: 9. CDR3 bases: TGTGCCAGCAGGCGACAGGGGGGGTCGCCGAACACTGAAGCTTTCTTT. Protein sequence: CASRRQGGSPNTEAFF.

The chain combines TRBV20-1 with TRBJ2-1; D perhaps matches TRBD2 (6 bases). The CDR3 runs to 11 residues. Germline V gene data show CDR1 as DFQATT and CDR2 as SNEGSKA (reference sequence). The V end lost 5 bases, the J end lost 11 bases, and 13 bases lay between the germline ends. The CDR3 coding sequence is TGCAGTGCTGCGGACTACCCAAAGCAGTTCTTC. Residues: CSAADYPKQFF.

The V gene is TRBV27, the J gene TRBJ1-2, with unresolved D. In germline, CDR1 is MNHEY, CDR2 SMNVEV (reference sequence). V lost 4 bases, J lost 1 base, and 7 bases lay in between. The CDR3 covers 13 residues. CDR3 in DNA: TGTGCCAGCAGTTACGGGTTTAACTATGGCTACACCTTC. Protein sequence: CASSYGFNYGYTF.